Shown below are 6 T cell receptor beta chains from a single sample sequenced in a study of CD8 T cells in ankylosing spondylitis (dated by TCRdb to the late 2010s). Library method: 5' RACE. Sequencing instrument: Illumina HiSeq 2500. TCRdb applied fastp at Q25 and MiXCR to the public reads, then kept only in-frame beta chains. Rows are combined by CDR3 protein, so each entry shows the most common genes and DNA. This sample is represented by a few hundred thousand distinct CDR3 sequences; roughly 20% of them were singletons. 3.5% to 4.5% of the sample rests with the top ten. Sequencing was done on a sample of blood, either unsorted or a sorted T cell fraction (not recorded which). Receptors were obtained from a female donor with ankylosing spondylitis or in good health (not recorded which).

The chain employs TRBV19 and TRBJ2-6; 12 bases are a match to TRBD1. V gave up 11 bases and J gave up 4 bases; unmatched junction bases: 9. CDR3 size: 16 residues. CDR1 and CDR2 (germline): LNHDA, SQIVND (reference sequence). The DNA for the CDR3 is TGTGCCGCATTGGGACAGGGGGCGGAGGGGGCCAACGTCCTGACTTTC. It is translated as CAALGQGAEGANVLTF.

The table lists this clonotype with many counts. This chain connects TRBV12-3 or TRBV12-4 to TRBJ1-2; D is unclear. With 8 bases removed from V and 8 bases from J, the gap between germline ends came to 18 bases. The CDR3 spans 13 residues. This CDR3 is CASGNDGVGGYTF. DNA of the CDR3: TGTGCCAGCGGGAATGACGGAGTTGGGGGCTACACCTTC.

The rearrangement joins TRBV30 to TRBJ1-2; 9 nucleotides align to TRBD1. This CDR3 is 14 amino acids long. Trimming removed 2 bases from V and 2 bases from J; junction bases left unmatched: 3. Germline CDR1 is GTSNPN and CDR2 is SVGIG (reference sequence). The CDR3: CAWSTGQGNYGYTF. The DNA of the CDR3 is TGTGCCTGGAGTACGGGACAGGGAAACTATGGCTACACCTTC.

The genes are TRBV12-3 or TRBV12-4 and TRBJ1-5, with 7 bases lining up with TRBD1. J lost 5 bases, V lost 5 bases, and 6 bases had no gene match. This CDR3 contains 14 residues. This CDR3 reads CASSGDSWDQPQHF. DNA of the CDR3: TGTGCCAGCAGTGGGGACAGTTGGGATCAGCCCCAGCATTTT.

The chain couples TRBV20-1 to TRBJ1-5; TRBD1 is a possible D gene (5 bases). Trimming removed 2 bases from V and 7 bases from J, with 12 bases in between. Per germline, CDR1 DFQATT and CDR2 SNEGSKA (reference sequence). This CDR3 has 13 amino acids. The CDR3 sequence is CSARLGEHQPQHF. Written as DNA, the CDR3 is TGCAGTGCTAGATTGGGGGAGCACCAGCCCCAGCATTTT.

A single count supports this clonotype. The chain has TRBV9 and TRBJ2-7; 11 bases map to TRBD1. Germline V gene sequence: CDR1 SGDLS, CDR2 YYNGEE. CDR3 size: 15 residues. The J segment lost 4 bases and the V segment lost 4 bases, leaving 7 bases of the junction unmatched. This chain's CDR3 is CASSRWTGGRYEQYF. As DNA, the CDR3 is TGTGCCAGCAGCAGATGGACAGGGGGCCGATACGAGCAGTACTTC.